The rows below give T cell receptor beta chains drawn from one sample of a study of glioma-infiltrating T cells. TCRdb re-derived calls from the multiplex PCR reads in MiXCR, one entry per CDR3 protein. The table shows 150,000 or so distinct CDR3 sequences, with 39% occurring only once. Material for sequencing was glioma tissue, nonneoplastic brain tissue, or PBMCs (not recorded which). Every receptor here comes from a human donor with low-grade glioma or glioblastoma, undergoing nonglioma brain surgery, or in good health (not recorded which). CDR3s include the opening cysteine and the closing phenylalanine or tryptophan. Each record gives: D gene, J gene, clone size, V gene, CDR3 DNA, CDR3 protein. A D gene is named only where the DNA matches it firmly. The size entry is marked missing in some rows and otherwise reads once, few, many or a size class.

D gene: .
J gene: TRBJ1-6
clone size: .
V gene: TRBV20-1
CDR3 DNA: TGCAGTGCCTCTAACGCAGGGGAAAAGGGGAATTCACCCCTCCACTTT
CDR3 protein: CSASNAGEKGNSPLHF

D gene: .
J gene: TRBJ1-1
clone size: few
V gene: TRBV20-1
CDR3 DNA: TGCAGTGCTAGGTTCCGGGGAACTCGGGGATGGACTGAAGCTTTCTTT
CDR3 protein: CSARFRGTRGWTEAFF

D gene: TRBD1
J gene: TRBJ2-5
clone size: .
V gene: TRBV6-1
CDR3 DNA: TGTGCCAGCAGTCAAAACCTGGGACAGGGGGGGCAGACCCAGTACTTC
CDR3 protein: CASSQNLGQGGQTQYF

D gene: .
J gene: TRBJ2-3
clone size: few
V gene: TRBV20-1
CDR3 DNA: TGCAGTGCTTGGGACTCCCGGGTGTCCACAGATACGCAGTATTTT
CDR3 protein: CSAWDSRVSTDTQYF

D gene: TRBD1
J gene: TRBJ2-1
clone size: few
V gene: TRBV19
CDR3 DNA: TGTGCCAGTATGGCAATGACAGGGGGCTACAATGAGCAGTTCTTC
CDR3 protein: CASMAMTGGYNEQFF

D gene: TRBD2
J gene: TRBJ2-3
clone size: few
V gene: TRBV20-1
CDR3 DNA: TGCAGTGCTTTGACTAGCGGCACAGATACGCAGTATTTT
CDR3 protein: CSALTSGTDTQYF

D gene: .
J gene: TRBJ2-1
clone size: .
V gene: TRBV6-2/TRBV6-3
CDR3 DNA: TGTGCCAGCAGTTACTCGTCGACAGCCTACAATGAGCAGTTCTTC
CDR3 protein: CASSYSSTAYNEQFF

D gene: .
J gene: TRBJ1-2
clone size: few
V gene: TRBV6-1
CDR3 DNA: TGTGCCAGCAGTGAACGGGGTTTCTATGGCTACACCTTC
CDR3 protein: CASSERGFYGYTF

D gene: .
J gene: TRBJ1-1
clone size: many
V gene: TRBV6-1
CDR3 DNA: TGTGCCAGCAGTGTTAGATTTGAAGCTTTCTTT
CDR3 protein: CASSVRFEAFF

D gene: .
J gene: TRBJ1-1
clone size: few
V gene: TRBV18
CDR3 DNA: TGTGCCAGCTCACCATCAGGGAACACTGAAGCTTTCTTT
CDR3 protein: CASSPSGNTEAFF

D gene: TRBD2
J gene: TRBJ2-1
clone size: .
V gene: TRBV9
CDR3 DNA: TGTGCCAGCAGCGTGTCAGCGGGGGGGCGGGATGAGCAGTTCTTC
CDR3 protein: CASSVSAGGRDEQFF

D gene: .
J gene: TRBJ1-1
clone size: .
V gene: TRBV27
CDR3 DNA: TGTGCCAGCACAGGGGCCACTGAAGCTTTCTTT
CDR3 protein: CASTGATEAFF

D gene: TRBD2
J gene: TRBJ2-7
clone size: .
V gene: TRBV7-9
CDR3 DNA: TGTGCCAGCAGCACATCAAACCGTCTAGCGGGGGGTTACGAGCAGTACTTC
CDR3 protein: CASSTSNRLAGGYEQYF

D gene: .
J gene: TRBJ1-3
clone size: .
V gene: TRBV28
CDR3 DNA: TGTGCCAGCAGTTCTCCGGGACTGTACAACTCTGGAAACACCATATATTTT
CDR3 protein: CASSSPGLYNSGNTIYF

D gene: .
J gene: TRBJ1-3
clone size: few
V gene: TRBV7-2
CDR3 DNA: TGTGCCAGCAGCTTACGGCCGCCAAACACCATATATTTT
CDR3 protein: CASSLRPPNTIYF

D gene: .
J gene: TRBJ2-7
clone size: few
V gene: TRBV29-1
CDR3 DNA: TGCAGCGCCCTACAGTTCGAGCAGTACTTC
CDR3 protein: CSALQFEQYF

D gene: .
J gene: TRBJ1-1
clone size: .
V gene: TRBV20-1
CDR3 DNA: TGCAGTGCTAGCGACGGGACGAGGAAAGCTTTCTTT
CDR3 protein: CSASDGTRKAFF

D gene: .
J gene: TRBJ2-7
clone size: many
V gene: TRBV6-2/TRBV6-3
CDR3 DNA: TGTGCCAGCAGTTATCGCCGACAACCTTACGAGCAGTACTTC
CDR3 protein: CASSYRRQPYEQYF

D gene: TRBD2
J gene: TRBJ2-5
clone size: .
V gene: TRBV18
CDR3 DNA: TGTGCCAGCTCACCATCCGCGGGGGTTCAAGAGACCCAGTACTTC
CDR3 protein: CASSPSAGVQETQYF

D gene: TRBD1
J gene: TRBJ2-3
clone size: few
V gene: TRBV4-3
CDR3 DNA: TGCGCCAGCAGCCGAGTAACAGGGGGGTCCACCACAGATACGCAGTATTTT
CDR3 protein: CASSRVTGGSTTDTQYF

D gene: TRBD2
J gene: TRBJ2-5
clone size: .
V gene: TRBV7-2
CDR3 DNA: TGTGCCAGCATCCTAGCGGCCCAAGAGACCCAGTACTTC
CDR3 protein: CASILAAQETQYF

D gene: TRBD2
J gene: TRBJ2-1
clone size: .
V gene: TRBV24-1
CDR3 DNA: TGTGCCACCAGTGACCCCGGGACTAGCCCTAACAATAAGCAGTTCTTC
CDR3 protein: CATSDPGTSPNNKQFF

D gene: .
J gene: TRBJ2-3
clone size: few
V gene: TRBV6-6
CDR3 DNA: TGTGCCAGCAGTTACTATAAGGACGGCGTCAGGGATACGCAGTATTTT
CDR3 protein: CASSYYKDGVRDTQYF

D gene: .
J gene: TRBJ1-5
clone size: .
V gene: TRBV20-1
CDR3 DNA: TGCAGTGCTAGAGGGCGGCACGAGGGGCCTTATAGCAATCAGCCCCAGCATTTT
CDR3 protein: CSARGRHEGPYSNQPQHF

D gene: .
J gene: TRBJ1-5
clone size: few
V gene: TRBV6-1
CDR3 DNA: TGTGCCAGCAGCCCGGGACGTAGAGCGGATCAGCCCCAGCATTTT
CDR3 protein: CASSPGRRADQPQHF

D gene: TRBD2
J gene: TRBJ2-1
clone size: many
V gene: TRBV6-1
CDR3 DNA: TGTGCCAGCAGTTCGCCTACTAGCGGGCAGCGATACAATGAGCAGTTCTTC
CDR3 protein: CASSSPTSGQRYNEQFF

D gene: .
J gene: TRBJ2-2
clone size: .
V gene: TRBV6-1
CDR3 DNA: TGTGCTAGCAGTTTATTCGGCGGTTCGAACACCGGGGAGCTGTTTTTT
CDR3 protein: CASSLFGGSNTGELFF

D gene: TRBD1
J gene: TRBJ1-3
clone size: .
V gene: TRBV4-2
CDR3 DNA: TGTGCCAGCAGCCAAAGGACAGGGGCTGGAAACACCATATATTTT
CDR3 protein: CASSQRTGAGNTIYF

D gene: .
J gene: TRBJ1-1
clone size: few
V gene: TRBV25-1
CDR3 DNA: TGTGCCAGCACCCGTGGGGCAGGCACTGAAGCTTTCTTT
CDR3 protein: CASTRGAGTEAFF

D gene: .
J gene: TRBJ2-1
clone size: .
V gene: TRBV20-1
CDR3 DNA: TGCAGTGGCTTGAATACGGGAGACGCCTACAATGAGCAGTTCTTC
CDR3 protein: CSGLNTGDAYNEQFF

D gene: .
J gene: TRBJ2-7
clone size: .
V gene: TRBV2
CDR3 DNA: TGTGCCAGCAGTGAAGTGGAGCAGTACTTC
CDR3 protein: CASSEVEQYF

D gene: .
J gene: TRBJ1-6
clone size: few
V gene: TRBV6-6
CDR3 DNA: TGTGCCAGCAGTTACTCGGCAACAGACGGACCCGTGAATTCACCCCTCCACTTT
CDR3 protein: CASSYSATDGPVNSPLHF

D gene: TRBD1
J gene: TRBJ1-5
clone size: .
V gene: TRBV28
CDR3 DNA: TGTGCCAGCAGTTCTTGGGTCCAAACAGGGGTTCAGCCCCAGCATTTT
CDR3 protein: CASSSWVQTGVQPQHF

D gene: .
J gene: TRBJ2-2
clone size: .
V gene: TRBV6-2/TRBV6-3
CDR3 DNA: TGTGCCAGCTCTGGAGGGCCTATCGGGGAGCTGTTTTTT
CDR3 protein: CASSGGPIGELFF

D gene: .
J gene: TRBJ2-1
clone size: .
V gene: TRBV7-2
CDR3 DNA: TGTGCCAGCAGCTTAGTTGCGGCCCGCGGCAACGAGCAGTTCTTC
CDR3 protein: CASSLVAARGNEQFF

D gene: .
J gene: TRBJ1-2
clone size: few
V gene: TRBV7-8
CDR3 DNA: TGTGCCAGCAGCTTGGGCCAGGATTACTATGGCTACACCTTC
CDR3 protein: CASSLGQDYYGYTF

D gene: TRBD1
J gene: TRBJ2-5
clone size: .
V gene: TRBV7-6
CDR3 DNA: TGTGCCAGCAGCTCGGGACAGGGGGCCCTTACCCAGTACTTC
CDR3 protein: CASSSGQGALTQYF

D gene: .
J gene: TRBJ1-2
clone size: many
V gene: TRBV7-9
CDR3 DNA: TGTGCCAGCAGCTTTAGCGGGCCCTATGGCTACACCTTC
CDR3 protein: CASSFSGPYGYTF

D gene: .
J gene: TRBJ2-3
clone size: .
V gene: TRBV6-6
CDR3 DNA: TGCGCCAGCAGTGAGTCAAGTCAGGGCAGGGATACGCAGTATTTT
CDR3 protein: CASSESSQGRDTQYF

D gene: TRBD2
J gene: TRBJ2-3
clone size: .
V gene: TRBV9
CDR3 DNA: TGTGCCAGCAGCGCAGGATTTAGCGGGAGAGGTTCGAATACGCAGTATTTT
CDR3 protein: CASSAGFSGRGSNTQYF

D gene: .
J gene: TRBJ2-3
clone size: .
V gene: TRBV6-2/TRBV6-3
CDR3 DNA: TGTGCCAGCAGTTACCCCGGGACAAGGCAGGATACGCAGTATTTT
CDR3 protein: CASSYPGTRQDTQYF